This T cell receptor (beta chain) was obtained from a study of blood T cell repertoires in COVID-19 (dated by TCRdb to about 2020). Notes on the research overall: Samples covering the acute and convalescent phases of COVID-19 were provided by collaborators in the United States, Italy and Spain. Subjects who had been exposed to COVID-19, were actively infected with it, or had recovered from it provided the deeply sampled blood TCRbeta repertoires that made up the dataset. A de-identified subject ID, COVID-19 status, age in years and sex were almost always included in the sample metadata. Samples were obtained from the ongoing ImmuneRACE study (first 160 participants) and from approximately 1,200 subjects provided by 6 global collaborators. HLA class I and class II types, where available, came from metadata supplied by the sample provider rather than from assay-based typing. The prospective study material was composed of cDNA or gDNA derived from T cells, B-cell-depleted T cells, or PBMCs. The repertoires were released in a freely available public database intended as a resource for research on the immune response to SARS-CoV-2.

The collaborating institutions used their own protocols to collect whole blood in K2EDTA tubes. For TCRbeta analysis, collaborators shipped samples as frozen whole blood, isolated PBMCs, or DNA extracted from either of those sample types. The immunoSEQ Assay, a bias-controlled multiplex PCR, was used to amplify TCRbeta CDR3 regions from genomic DNA. The source study handled its data this way. Nucleated cell counts per sample were estimated from amplification of reference gene primers within the assay. To quantify the absolute abundance of each unique TCRbeta CDR3 rearrangement, sequence reads were collapsed and filtered. For each sample, productive Simpson clonality was calculated by taking the square root of Simpson's diversity index across productive rearrangements. TCRdb provides this immuneACCESS table in a form limited to in-frame rearrangements. Some clones are lacking; in checked studies, under half of them reflect an unresolved V gene, and why the rest are absent is not known. The V and J calls and clone size were taken over from that table, and D and trimming were inferred from the DNA. The sample table shows about 240,000 clones, and roughly 80% are seen once. Around 12% of the sample lies in the top ten.

As concerns this clone: What this receptor recognizes is not known. No quality values exist for individual bases; no much larger clone is one base distant.

General study outcomes and caveats: The quantity of clinical and demographic metadata differed by source and by participant and was supplied without curation.

The cysteine opens and the phenylalanine closes a CDR3 of 14 amino acids. Kept here is only the CDR3 DNA, which spans 42 bases and is read in frame from base 1. Per the germline V gene, SQVTM is the CDR1 and ANQGSEA is the CDR2. Here the chain combines TRBV29-1 and TRBJ1-1; the central 10 bases match TRBD1. The receptor was derived from a woman aged 55-75 years with active or convalescent COVID-19. Sequencing input: peripheral blood. CDR3 protein: CSIGGDRGFTEAFF. The nucleotides read TGCAGTATAGGGGGGGACAGGGGTTTCACTGAAGCTTTCTTT.